This TCR beta chain appears in the sequencing data of a study of T cells in Graves' hyperthyroidism and ophthalmopathy. Regarding the study as a whole: Blood samples included most of the expanded thyroid clonotypes exceeding 0.001.

Patients with ophthalmopathy all had a Clinical Activity Score of at least 3, a NOSPECS grade of at least 4 and duration under 3 months. Clinical symptoms, serum thyroxine, TRAb, thyroid ultrasound and orbital computed tomography established diagnosis. About this clonotype: Its antigen is still unknown.

Amplification yielded TCR beta CDR3 regions, with RNA transcripts as the source. The primer set for the first-round RT-PCR of the TCR CDR3 was HTBI. TCRdb redid the calling of the multiplex PCR reads with MiXCR, one entry per CDR3 protein. The sample carries about 640,000 distinct CDR3 sequences, less than 25% recorded once. The sequence was collected from a man between 25 and 39 years old with Graves' ophthalmopathy. The sample taken for sequencing was blood.

As DNA, the CDR3 is TGTGCCAGCAGTTCCGGGGGAACAGCGGGAGGGCCGATGCAGTATTTT. Translation: CASSSGGTAGGPMQYF. This rearrangement joins TRBV12-3 or TRBV12-4 to TRBJ2-3; 10 nucleotides align to TRBD2. This CDR3 contains 16 residues. Trimming at V came to 4 bases and at J to 11 bases, leaving 15 bases not matched to a gene.